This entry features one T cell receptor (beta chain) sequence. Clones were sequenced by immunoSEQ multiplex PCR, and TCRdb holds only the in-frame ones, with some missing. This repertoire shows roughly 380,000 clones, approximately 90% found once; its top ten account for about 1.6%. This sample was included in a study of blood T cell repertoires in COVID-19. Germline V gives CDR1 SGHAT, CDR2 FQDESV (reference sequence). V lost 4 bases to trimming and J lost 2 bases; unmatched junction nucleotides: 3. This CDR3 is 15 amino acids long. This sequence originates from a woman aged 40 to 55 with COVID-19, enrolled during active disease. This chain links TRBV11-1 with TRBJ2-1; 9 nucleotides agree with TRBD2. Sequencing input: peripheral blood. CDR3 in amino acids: CASSSQRGAYNEQFF. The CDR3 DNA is TGTGCCAGCAGCTCCCAGCGGGGGGCCTACAATGAGCAGTTCTTC.